This T cell receptor (beta chain) was profiled in a study of cytomegalovirus exposure and HLA in healthy donors. This clone occurred once. Its cognate antigen is unknown. PCR used 60 Vbeta primers and 13 Jbeta primers. The table came from immunoSEQ multiplex PCR; TCRdb's copy has only in-frame clones and leaves some out. The table shows roughly 120,000 clones, with 76% occurring only once. Overall study findings and caveats: From TCR beta sequences, most subjects' HLA-A and HLA-B alleles were reportedly predicted accurately.

Sequenced material: PBMCs. The source of this sequence is a woman between 50 and 59 years old in good health and CMV-seropositive.

CDR3 sequence reads: CAAGGLGREGAASSYNEQFF. DNA of the CDR3: TGTGCCGCGGGTGGTTTGGGGAGGGAAGGGGCGGCGAGCTCCTACAATGAGCAGTTCTTC. This rearrangement joins TRBV28 to TRBJ2-1; 7 bases map to TRBD2. From germline, CDR1 is MDHEN and CDR2 SYDVKM. The V and J ends lost 11 bases and 0 bases, in that order; junction bases with no gene match: 25. CDR3 length: 20 residues.